Listed below are T cell receptor beta chains from one sample, sequenced in a study of shared clonotypes between healthy human individuals. TCRdb's table, derived via immunoSEQ multiplex PCR, lists solely in-frame clones and lacks some. The table includes 1.4 million or so clones, approximately 98.5% detected once. Sequenced: naive CD4+ T cells sorted from blood. The receptors originated from a man aged 25 to 40 in good health. CDR3s include the opening cysteine and the closing phenylalanine or tryptophan. The order of the fields is clone size, CDR3 length, D gene, J gene, V gene, CDR3 DNA, CDR3 protein. A D gene is named only where the DNA matches it firmly. Only some rows state a clone size, as once, few, many or a class for expanded clones.

>once|15|NA|TRBJ2-7|TRBV6-1
TGTGCCAGCCGACCAACAGGGGGAGGGTTGTACGAGCAGTACTTC
CASRPTGGGLYEQYF
>NA|14|NA|TRBJ2-5|TRBV28
TGTGCCAGCTGCCCACCAGGAGGGTCGCAGACCCAGTACTTC
CASCPPGGSQTQYF
>NA|14|NA|TRBJ1-1|TRBV29-1
TGCAGCGCCCGACAGCGCCCGGGGAACACTGAAGCTTTCTTT
CSARQRPGNTEAFF
>NA|14|TRBD1|TRBJ1-4|TRBV10-1
TGCGCCAGAGACACAGGGGCAACTAATGAAAAACTGTTTTTT
CARDTGATNEKLFF
>NA|16|TRBD1|TRBJ1-1|TRBV4-1
TGCGCCAGCAGCCAAGCCGGGACAGCAATGAACACTGAAGCTTTCTTT
CASSQAGTAMNTEAFF
>NA|17|TRBD2|TRBJ2-6|TRBV5-4
TGTGCCAGCAGCACGACTAGCGGGGTCTCTGGGGCCAACGTCCTGACTTTC
CASSTTSGVSGANVLTF
>NA|12|NA|TRBJ2-7|TRBV7-6
TGTGCCAGCAGCTTAACGGCATCCGAGCAGTACTTC
CASSLTASEQYF
>once|13|NA|TRBJ1-1|TRBV9
TGTGCCAGCTCTGGGGGATTGAACACTGAAGCTTTCTTT
CASSGGLNTEAFF
>NA|16|NA|TRBJ2-6|TRBV5-5
TGTGCCAGCAGCTTGGCGGGTGTCTCTGGGGCCAACGTCCTGACTTTC
CASSLAGVSGANVLTF
>NA|15|NA|TRBJ1-1|TRBV5-1
TGCGCCAGCAGCCCCCAGTGGACGGGGGTGACTGAAGCTTTCTTT
CASSPQWTGVTEAFF
>NA|15|TRBD1|TRBJ2-7|TRBV5-1
TGCGCCAGCAGCTTGGGGACAGGGTCCCTCCGCCCGCAGTACTTC
CASSLGTGSLRPQYF
>NA|14|NA|TRBJ2-3|TRBV6-6
TGTGCCAGCAGTATTATCCCACTGAGGGGTACGCAGTATTTT
CASSIIPLRGTQYF
>NA|14|NA|TRBJ2-7|TRBV18
TGTGCCAGCTCACCACCGGGACGTTCCTACGAGCAGTACTTC
CASSPPGRSYEQYF
>NA|13|NA|TRBJ2-7|TRBV18
TGTGCCAGCTCACTGGGACTGGTCTACGAGCAGTACTTC
CASSLGLVYEQYF
>NA|13|TRBD1|TRBJ2-7|TRBV27
TGTGCCAGCAGACGGGGACAGTCCTACGAGCAGTACTTC
CASRRGQSYEQYF
>NA|13|NA|TRBJ1-1|TRBV5-1
TGCGCCAGTAACCTCAGGGGCAACACTGAAGCTTTCTTT
CASNLRGNTEAFF
>NA|15|TRBD1|TRBJ1-2|TRBV15
TGTGCCACCAGCAGAGCGGGACAGCCTAACTATGGCTACACCTTC
CATSRAGQPNYGYTF
>once|13|NA|TRBJ2-7|TRBV5-1
TGCGCCAGCAGCTTGGAATCAAGAGGGGAGCAGTACTTC
CASSLESRGEQYF
>NA|14|NA|TRBJ2-5|TRBV7-2
TGTGCCAGCAGCTTAGTAGAGGGCCAAGAGACCCAGTACTTC
CASSLVEGQETQYF